What follows are 7 T cell receptor beta chains derived from one specimen sequenced in a study of T cell repertoires in cytomegalovirus infection. TCRdb processed the reads anew with MiXCR; each CDR3 protein has one entry. The data contain around 230,000 distinct CDR3 sequences, 30% to 45% of them singletons. For these TCRs, the target antigens are not known. Source: CD8+ T cells from cultured PBMCs, taken from culture after CMV antigen stimulation. These receptors were collected from a human donor in good health (CMV status not recorded). Some clones in this sample may be carry-over from other donors' samples.

This clonotype occurred many times. The chain couples TRBV6-2 or TRBV6-3 to TRBJ1-1; no reliable D call. The germline gives CDR1 MNHEY, CDR2 SVGEGT. The CDR3 covers 13 residues. Trimming stripped 7 bases from V and 2 bases from J, with 11 bases between. In DNA form, the CDR3 reads TGTGCCAGCACCGCCCTTATCAACACTGAAGCTTTCTTT. It translates to CASTALINTEAFF.

The chain uses TRBV24-1 and TRBJ1-5; no definite D call. The germline CDR1 and CDR2 sequences are KGHDR and SFDVKD. This CDR3 spans 14 amino acids. V lost 1 base and J 1 base, leaving 4 bases between the germline ends. As DNA, the CDR3 is TGTGCCACCAGTGATTTTGAAAGCAATCAGCCCCAGCATTTT. Residues: CATSDFESNQPQHF.

The chain couples TRBV27 to TRBJ2-7; D is perhaps TRBD2 (6 bases). The germline V and J ends were trimmed by 4 bases and 4 bases, with 11 bases remaining between them. This CDR3 region has 13 residues. Germline CDR1 is MNHEY and CDR2 is SMNVEV (reference sequence). The CDR3 is CASSSRGPYEQYF. The CDR3, as DNA: TGTGCCAGCAGTTCGCGGGGCCCTTACGAGCAGTACTTC.

The genes are TRBV27 and TRBJ1-1; perhaps TRBD1 as D (6 bases). There are 13 residues in the CDR3. V lost 5 bases to trimming and J lost 4 bases, with 11 bases between them. CDR1 and CDR2 (germline): MNHEY, SMNVEV (reference sequence). The CDR3 region is CASSRGIGTEAFF. The CDR3 DNA reads as TGTGCCAGCAGTAGGGGGATTGGCACTGAAGCTTTCTTT.

This clonotype was seen at least ten times. The rearrangement joins TRBV7-6 to TRBJ1-2, with D tentatively TRBD1 (5 bases). Trimming removed 0 bases from V and 4 bases from J, with 9 bases in between. The length of the CDR3 is 14 residues. Germline V gene data show CDR1 as SGHVS and CDR2 as FNYEAQ. The CDR3 DNA reads TGTGCCAGCAGCTTAGCAGAAGGGGCCTATGGCTACACCTTC. This sequence encodes CASSLAEGAYGYTF.

This clonotype was detected ten times or more. This chain connects TRBV7-2 to TRBJ1-1, with TRBD1 identical over 7 bases. J was trimmed by 3 bases and V by 2 bases; bases with no gene match: 9. This CDR3 contains 16 residues. Germline V gives CDR1 SGHTA, CDR2 FQGNSA. The CDR3 loop reads CASSLPQRGQHTEAFF. The CDR3 DNA is TGTGCCAGCAGCTTACCCCAACGGGGACAGCACACTGAAGCTTTCTTT.

This sequence joins TRBV9 and TRBJ2-1, with TRBD2 matching over 7 bases. The CDR3 runs 16 residues. CDR1 is SGDLS, CDR2 YYNGEE, per germline. The junction had 16 bases not matched to a gene; V was cut back by 4 bases and J by 9 bases. For the CDR3, the DNA is TGTGCCAGCAGCCCACCGTGGGAGGGCCGTCTCGGTGAGCAGTTCTTC. Protein sequence: CASSPPWEGRLGEQFF.